A single sample is the source of the 10 T cell receptor beta chains below, sequenced in a study of blood T cell repertoires in COVID-19. Here immunoSEQ multiplex PCR was the method, and the copy in TCRdb shows in-frame clones only, minus some. Of about 190,000 clones listed, 79% are singletons. Sequencing was carried out using peripheral blood. The receptors were gathered from a man between 60 and 75 years old with active or convalescent COVID-19.

The chain links TRBV15 to TRBJ2-5; possibly TRBD2 for D (6 bases). The length of the CDR3 is 15 residues. Between the trimmed V and J ends, which lost 0 bases and 6 bases, there was a span of 14 bases. Germline V gene lookup returns CDR1 LNHNV and CDR2 YYDKDF (reference sequence). CDR3 region: CATSRDWRVGKTQYF. The CDR3 DNA sequence: TGTGCCACCAGCAGAGATTGGAGGGTGGGAAAGACCCAGTACTTC. Supplemented by reference TRBV15 and TRBJ2-5, the full variable domain reads DAMVIQNPRYQVTQFGKPVTLSCSQTLNHNVMYWYQQKSSQAPKLLFHYYDKDFNNEADTPDNFQSRRPNTSFCFLDIRSPGLGDTAMYLCATSRDWRVGKTQYFGPGTRLLVL.

The chain employs TRBV6-6 and TRBJ2-7; 9 positions match TRBD2. This CDR3 region has 16 residues. Germline V CDR1 and CDR2: MNHNY, SVGAGI (reference sequence). The junction had 9 bases not matched to a gene; V was cut back by 4 bases and J by 2 bases. This chain's CDR3 is CASSSRGLAGPYEQYF. As DNA, the CDR3 is TGTGCCAGCAGTTCCCGAGGGCTAGCGGGACCCTACGAGCAGTACTTC.

The chain employs TRBV28 and TRBJ1-2; 11 nucleotides agree with TRBD1. V shed 6 bases and J 2 bases; nucleotides not matched to a gene: 5. The CDR3 sequence is 15 residues long. CDR1 and CDR2 from the germline V gene are MDHEN and SYDVKM. The CDR3 region is CASSRTGGLNYGYTF. The CDR3 DNA is TGTGCCAGCAGCCGGACAGGGGGCCTAAACTATGGCTACACCTTC.

V gene TRBV7-8 combines with J gene TRBJ2-5; tentative D call: TRBD2 (5 bases). Germline values: CDR1 SGHVS, CDR2 FQNEAQ. V lost 4 bases, J lost 1 base, and 7 bases lay in between. This CDR3 region has 13 residues. The CDR3 DNA sequence: TGTGCCAGCAGCTCGGGAATCCAAGAGACCCAGTACTTC. It codes for CASSSGIQETQYF.

The gene calls are TRBV10-3 and TRBJ1-2; a weak D match, TRBD1 (5 bases). Germline-derived CDR1 and CDR2 are ENHRY and SYGVKD. The CDR3 spans 13 residues. The germline V and J ends were trimmed by 4 bases and 4 bases, with 10 bases remaining between them. CDR3 nucleotides: TGTGCCATCAGTGGACAGATAGGCTATGGCTACACCTTC. Its translation: CAISGQIGYGYTF.

J is TRBJ2-4 and V is TRBV19; 11 bases are a match to TRBD2. Per the germline V gene, CDR1 is LNHDA and CDR2 is SQIVND (reference sequence). This CDR3 has 18 residues. Trimming at V came to 3 bases and at J to 0 bases, leaving 7 bases not matched to a gene. The CDR3 loop reads CASSMPASGGIAKNIQYF. The CDR3 DNA sequence: TGTGCCAGTAGTATGCCCGCTAGCGGGGGGATAGCCAAAAACATTCAGTACTTC.

CDR3 protein: CASSVGGTSPYEQYF. The CDR3 DNA sequence: TGTGCCAGCAGCGTGGGGGGGACATCCCCCTACGAGCAGTACTTC. This sequence joins TRBV13 and TRBJ2-7; D may be TRBD2 (7 bases). V was shortened by 5 bases and J by 2 bases, with 16 bases between the two germline ends. Germline-derived CDR1 and CDR2 are PRHDT and FYEKMQ (reference sequence). This CDR3 is built from 15 residues.

The chain joins TRBV13 to TRBJ2-7, with D perhaps TRBD1 (6 bases). V lost 4 bases and J 4 bases, leaving 14 bases between the germline ends. In germline, CDR1 is PRHDT, CDR2 FYEKMQ (reference sequence). The CDR3 runs 14 residues. DNA for the CDR3: TGTGCCAGCAGCTCGGACAGAGTGAAGTACGAGCAGTACTTC. The encoded protein is CASSSDRVKYEQYF.

The chain recombines TRBV4-1 with TRBJ1-5, with TRBD1 matching 7 bases. The CDR3 is made up of 17 amino acids. Germline CDR1 MGHRA, CDR2 YSYEKL. V gave up 1 base and J gave up 2 bases; unmatched junction bases: 8. The CDR3 region has the DNA TGCGCCAGCAGCCAAGCGCAGGGGGTAATTGGCAATCAGCCCCAGCATTTT. Amino acid sequence: CASSQAQGVIGNQPQHF.

This clone was recorded only once. This chain uses TRBV6-2 or TRBV6-3 with TRBJ1-1; 7 bases fit TRBD1. Germline CDR1 reads MNHEY; CDR2 reads SVGEGT. V dropped 2 bases and J dropped 3; count of bases not matched to a gene: 6. CDR3 length: 15 amino acids. CDR3 nucleotides: TGTGCCAGCAGTTACAGGGGGCGAGGGTACACTGAAGCTTTCTTT. Translation: CASSYRGRGYTEAFF.